Following are 32 T cell receptor beta chains from one sample sequenced in a study of cytomegalovirus exposure and HLA in healthy donors. The PCR employed 60 Vbeta primers together with 13 Jbeta primers. Assay used: immunoSEQ multiplex PCR; TCRdb lists only in-frame clones, some missing. The sample comprises some 150,000 clones, around 79% of which are singletons, and 7.7% rests with the top ten. Input material: PBMCs. These TCRs come from a man aged 25-45 years in good health and CMV-seropositive.

J is TRBJ2-1 and V is TRBV7-2, with 13 bases lining up with TRBD2. Germline V gives CDR1 SGHTA, CDR2 FQGNSA. V lost 5 bases and J lost 9; bases outside the gene matches: 7. This CDR3 region has 15 residues. DNA for the CDR3: TGTGCCAGCAGCGCCACTAGCGGGGGGGCAGGTGAGCAGTTCTTC. Translating it yields CASSATSGGAGEQFF.

The chain employs TRBV14 and TRBJ1-1; no firm D call. Germline V lookup: CDR1 SGHDN, CDR2 FVKESK. The CDR3 extends over 15 amino acids. V was trimmed by 2 bases and J by 6 bases, leaving 16 bases between them. CDR3 in amino acids: CASSQYWGGYAEAFF. CDR3 bases: TGTGCCAGCAGCCAATATTGGGGAGGATACGCTGAAGCTTTCTTT.

This sequence joins TRBV5-6 and TRBJ1-2, with a possible D match to TRBD1 (5 bases). The V gene lost 4 bases and the J gene lost 5 bases, with 18 bases spanning the gap. CDR1 and CDR2 from the germline V gene are SGHDT and YYEEEE. This CDR3 has 15 residues. CDR3 sequence reads: CASSPAGAAGYGYTF. CDR3 coding DNA: TGTGCCAGCAGCCCGGCTGGGGCGGCGGGGTATGGCTACACCTTC.

The J gene is TRBJ1-4, the V gene TRBV29-1, with D perhaps TRBD1 (5 bases). Trimming stripped 3 bases from V and 0 bases from J, with 11 bases between. The CDR3 totals 15 residues. Germline V gene sequence: CDR1 SQVTM, CDR2 ANQGSEA. The CDR3 DNA reads TGCAGCGTTGAGCATGGGACTGCAACTAATGAAAAACTGTTTTTT. Translated: CSVEHGTATNEKLFF.

The chain recombines TRBV7-6 with TRBJ2-1; TRBD2 matches 10 bases. This CDR3 spans 17 amino acids. Trimming took 5 bases from V and 2 from J; bases not matched to a gene: 9. Per germline, CDR1 SGHVS and CDR2 FNYEAQ. For the CDR3, the DNA is TGTGCCAGCAGCCCTGTGGGAGCGGGGGGGGCCTACAATGAGCAGTTCTTC. It translates to CASSPVGAGGAYNEQFF.

The chain employs TRBV7-2 and TRBJ2-2, with D uncertain. The CDR3 is 13 residues long. Per germline, CDR1 SGHTA and CDR2 FQGNSA. With 8 bases removed from V and 6 bases from J, the gap between germline ends came to 13 bases. This chain's CDR3 is CASRVAEAGELFF. The CDR3 bases are TGTGCCAGCCGGGTAGCCGAAGCCGGGGAGCTGTTTTTT.

The chain has TRBV14 and TRBJ2-5; 7 bases map to TRBD1. V shed 3 bases and J 5 bases; nucleotides not matched to a gene: 18. Germline CDR1 and CDR2: SGHDN and FVKESK. The CDR3 length is 18 residues. The CDR3 DNA is TGTGCCAGCAGCCACCCCCCGAGGGGGCCAGGACCGGGGGAGACCCAGTACTTC. This sequence encodes CASSHPPRGPGPGETQYF.

The rearrangement joins TRBV30 to TRBJ2-1; 8 nucleotides match TRBD2. From germline, CDR1 is GTSNPN and CDR2 SVGIG (reference sequence). V shed 3 bases and J 10 bases; nucleotides not matched to a gene: 17. CDR3 length: 16 residues. This chain's CDR3 is CAWSPSGNGRAGEQFF. The DNA for the CDR3 is TGTGCCTGGAGCCCCTCGGGTAACGGGAGGGCCGGGGAGCAGTTCTTC.

V is TRBV11-3 and J is TRBJ2-1; TRBD1 matches at 9 bases. Germline V gene sequence: CDR1 SGHNT, CDR2 YENEEA. The CDR3 runs to 13 residues. V lost 1 base to trimming and J lost 14 bases; unmatched junction nucleotides: 6. DNA of the CDR3: TGTGCCAGCAGCTTAGCCTCGGACAGGGGTAAGTTCTTC. Its protein is CASSLASDRGKFF.

The J gene is TRBJ2-5, the V gene TRBV27; D is perhaps TRBD2 (6 bases). There are 16 residues in the CDR3. Germline CDR1 reads MNHEY; CDR2 reads SMNVEV (reference sequence). V lost 5 bases and J lost 5, with 21 bases in between. This chain's CDR3 is CASSPRGGLNRETQYF. The CDR3 nucleotides are TGTGCCAGCAGTCCCCGAGGAGGGTTGAATAGGGAGACCCAGTACTTC.

This chain links TRBV5-1 with TRBJ2-5; 10 bases align to TRBD2. V shed 4 bases and J 2 bases; nucleotides not matched to a gene: 8. The CDR3 covers 16 residues. Per germline, CDR1 SGHRS and CDR2 YFSETQ. Written as DNA, the CDR3 is TGCGCCAGCAGCCAACGGACTAGCGGTTTACAAGAGACCCAGTACTTC. This sequence encodes CASSQRTSGLQETQYF.

The chain employs TRBV6-5 and TRBJ2-7; no reliable D call. The V end was cut by 11 bases, the J end by 5 bases, with 16 bases between. CDR1 and CDR2 (germline): MNHEY, SVGAGI. The CDR3 has 12 residues. CDR3 in DNA: TGTGCCGTCCGACTTGGTGGAGACGAGCAGTACTTC. It translates to CAVRLGGDEQYF.

This clone was picked up one time. The gene calls are TRBV7-3 and TRBJ1-1; weak D call: TRBD1 (6 bases). CDR3 length: 13 residues. Trimming pared 0 bases from V and 4 bases from J, leaving 6 bases between. Germline values: CDR1 SGHTA, CDR2 FQGTGA. CDR3 in amino acids: CASSLTGGTEAFF. The CDR3 DNA reads as TGTGCCAGCAGCTTAACAGGGGGCACTGAAGCTTTCTTT. Drawing the rest from reference TRBV7-3 and TRBJ1-1, the complete variable domain is GAGVSQTPSNKVTEKGKYVELRCDPISGHTALYWYRQSLGQGPEFLIYFQGTGAADDSGLPNDRFFAVRPEGSVSTLKIQRTERGDSAVYLCASSLTGGTEAFFGQGTRLTVV.

The chain employs TRBV11-2 and TRBJ1-5; 7 bases are shared with TRBD1. The germline gives CDR1 SGHAT, CDR2 FQNNGV. The CDR3 length is 16 residues. J lost 1 base, V lost 1 base, and 4 bases had no gene match. The CDR3 DNA reads TGTGCCAGCAGCTTAGTGACAGGGTTGAGCAATCAGCCCCAGCATTTT. Its translation: CASSLVTGLSNQPQHF.

This clone was counted a few times. This rearrangement joins TRBV10-3 to TRBJ1-5; 8 bases agree with TRBD1. Unmatched junction bases numbered 14, after V lost 6 bases and J lost 7 bases. The CDR3 runs 16 residues. Germline loops: CDR1 ENHRY, CDR2 SYGVKD. The CDR3 DNA reads as TGTGCCATCAGCCCCAGGGGGCCCGAAAGTAGGCAGCCCCAGCATTTT. Protein: CAISPRGPESRQPQHF.

The V call is TRBV19, the J call TRBJ1-5, with 11 nucleotides matching TRBD1. Germline loops: CDR1 LNHDA, CDR2 SQIVND (reference sequence). The CDR3 totals 14 residues. V lost 6 bases and J lost 6; bases outside the gene matches: 4. As DNA, the CDR3 is TGTGCCAGTAGGACTGGACAGGGGGCTCAGCCCCAGCATTTT. As protein: CASRTGQGAQPQHF. The variable domain in full, completed from reference TRBV19 and TRBJ1-5, reads DGGITQSPKYLFRKEGQNVTLSCEQNLNHDAMYWYRQDPGQGLRLIYYSQIVNDFQKGDIAEGYSVSREKKESFPLTVTSAQKNPTAFYLCASRTGQGAQPQHFGDGTRLSIL.

The V gene is TRBV10-3, the J gene TRBJ1-1; TRBD1 aligns across 7 bases. Losses at the gene ends were 2 bases for V and 3 bases for J; bases not matched to a gene: 9. There are 16 residues in the CDR3. Looked up from germline, CDR1 is ENHRY and CDR2 is SYGVKD. The DNA of the CDR3 is TGTGCCATCAGTGAGCAGTGGACAGGTCTGTACACTGAAGCTTTCTTT. This encodes CAISEQWTGLYTEAFF.

The chain has TRBV4-3 and TRBJ1-1; weak D call: TRBD1 (6 bases). The germline V gene encodes CDR1 LGHNA and CDR2 YSLEER. V was trimmed by 0 bases and J by 6 bases, leaving 11 bases between them. The CDR3 runs 14 residues. CDR3 in amino acids: CASSQDREGAEAFF. CDR3 DNA: TGCGCCAGCAGCCAAGATCGGGAGGGGGCTGAAGCTTTCTTT.

V gene TRBV5-6 combines with J gene TRBJ2-1; 7 bases agree with TRBD1. Germline trimming cut 4 bases from V and 6 bases from J; bases unmatched to any gene: 7. The germline V gene has CDR1 SGHDT and CDR2 YYEEEE. This CDR3 region has 14 residues. CDR3 loop: CASSAWDRTNEQFF. The CDR3 coding sequence is TGTGCCAGCAGCGCTTGGGACAGAACCAATGAGCAGTTCTTC.

The table lists this clone with a count of one. CDR3 residues: CASSVAGENTEAFF. The CDR3, as DNA: TGTGCCAGCAGCGTAGCGGGGGAAAACACTGAAGCTTTCTTT. The chain joins TRBV9 to TRBJ1-1; D perhaps matches TRBD1 (5 bases). CDR1 and CDR2 (germline): SGDLS, YYNGEE. The CDR3 length is 14 residues. V gave up 0 bases and J gave up 2 bases, with 8 bases separating them. The complete variable domain, with remaining parts taken from reference TRBV9 and TRBJ1-1, reads DSGVTQTPKHLITATGQRVTLRCSPRSGDLSVYWYQQSLDQGLQFLIQYYNGEERAKGNILERFSAQQFPDLHSELNLSSLELGDSALYFCASSVAGENTEAFFGQGTRLTVV.

The rearrangement links TRBV27 to TRBJ2-7; 9 bases are shared with TRBD1. This CDR3 spans 12 amino acids. The V and J ends lost 5 bases and 6 bases, in that order; junction bases with no gene match: 2. The germline V gene encodes CDR1 MNHEY and CDR2 SMNVEV (reference sequence). CDR3 DNA sequence: TGTGCCAGCAGTCGACAGGGGGGCGAGCAGTACTTC. It encodes CASSRQGGEQYF.

As to this clone: The identical CDR3 is also encoded by other nucleotide sequences in the sample. The chain recombines TRBV27 with TRBJ2-3, with D maybe TRBD2 (6 bases). Germline CDR1 is MNHEY and CDR2 is SMNVEV (reference sequence). V shed 5 bases and J shed 0 bases, with 9 bases lying between them. This CDR3 spans 14 amino acids. The CDR3 protein is CASSGGLSTDTQYF. In DNA, the CDR3 is TGTGCCAGCAGTGGGGGACTCAGCACAGATACGCAGTATTTT.

V usage is TRBV4-1 and J usage is TRBJ1-1; 12 nucleotides agree with TRBD1. Per the germline V gene, CDR1 is MGHRA and CDR2 is YSYEKL. After removal of 1 base from V and 5 bases from J, the junction contained 8 bases not matched to a gene. There are 17 residues in the CDR3. This CDR3 is CASSQGGTGGWRTEAFF. For the CDR3, the DNA is TGCGCCAGCAGCCAAGGGGGGACAGGGGGCTGGCGTACTGAAGCTTTCTTT.

A remark on this clone: At one boundary the junction diverges from the germline segment, which might be a read error. The chain joins TRBV6-4 to TRBJ1-2, with 7 positions matching TRBD1. CDR3 length: 13 residues. Per germline, CDR1 MRHNA and CDR2 SNTAGT. The CDR3 reads CASSEGRGNGYTF. The CDR3 region has the DNA TGTGCCAGTAGTGAAGGCAGGGGGAATGGCTACACCTTC.

This chain uses TRBV28 with TRBJ2-7; TRBD2 matches 12 bases. The CDR3 spans 14 residues. Germline values: CDR1 MDHEN, CDR2 SYDVKM. V shed 4 bases, J shed 2 bases, and the junction held 0 bases outside the gene matches. The CDR3 reads CASSWTSGAYEQYF. The CDR3 coding sequence is TGTGCCAGCAGTTGGACTAGCGGGGCCTACGAGCAGTACTTC. Full variable domain (remainder filled in from reference TRBV28 and TRBJ2-7): DVKVTQSSRYLVKRTGEKVFLECVQDMDHENMFWYRQDPGLGLRLIYFSYDVKMKEKGDIPEGYSVSREKKERFSLILESASTNQTSMYLCASSWTSGAYEQYFGPGTRLTVT.

This chain joins TRBV7-6 and TRBJ2-5, with 9 bases fitting TRBD1. Trimming cost V 0 bases and J 4 bases; bases outside gene matches: 3. This CDR3 spans 15 amino acids. The V gene's germline CDR1 is SGHVS and CDR2 FNYEAQ. CDR3 sequence reads: CASSLAHRGRETQYF. In DNA form, the CDR3 reads TGTGCCAGCAGCTTAGCGCACAGGGGGCGAGAGACCCAGTACTTC.

The chain combines TRBV5-1 with TRBJ1-1, with 8 bases that match TRBD1. The germline gives CDR1 SGHRS, CDR2 YFSETQ. With V trimmed by 4 bases and J by 1 base, 6 bases remained unmatched. CDR3 length: 15 amino acids. The CDR3 spells CASSQDRVGNTEAFF. The DNA of the CDR3 is TGCGCCAGCAGCCAGGACAGGGTTGGGAACACTGAAGCTTTCTTT. Full variable domain (outside the CDR3, taken from reference TRBV5-1 and TRBJ1-1): KAGVTQTPRYLIKTRGQQVTLSCSPISGHRSVSWYQQTPGQGLQFLFEYFSETQRNKGNFPGRFSGRQFSNSRSEMNVSTLELGDSALYLCASSQDRVGNTEAFFGQGTRLTVV.

This clone has only a few counts. The gene calls are TRBV19 and TRBJ1-2, with 7 nucleotides matching TRBD1. V shed 3 bases and J 6 bases; nucleotides not matched to a gene: 13. CDR1 and CDR2 (germline): LNHDA, SQIVND (reference sequence). The CDR3 has 16 amino acids. The CDR3 region is CASSIPGTAIVNGYTF. Here the CDR3 DNA reads TGTGCCAGTAGTATCCCCGGGACAGCAATCGTTAATGGCTACACCTTC.

This clone was observed a few times. The rearrangement joins TRBV14 to TRBJ2-1; TRBD2 aligns across 15 bases. The CDR3 extends over 17 amino acids. Germline-derived CDR1 and CDR2 are SGHDN and FVKESK. Germline trimming cut 4 bases from V and 4 bases from J; bases unmatched to any gene: 5. The chain's CDR3 is CASSPGLAGGLYNEQFF. CDR3 nucleotides: TGTGCCAGCAGCCCTGGACTAGCGGGGGGGCTTTACAATGAGCAGTTCTTC.

The chain couples TRBV2 to TRBJ1-5; D gene ambiguous. The length of the CDR3 is 14 residues. Trimming removed 6 bases at V and 3 bases at J, with 12 bases between. The germline gives CDR1 SNHLY, CDR2 FYNNEI. CDR3 region: CASRPGGPNQPQHF. The CDR3 bases are TGTGCCAGCAGACCGGGCGGGCCCAATCAGCCCCAGCATTTT.

This clone was detected only once. The chain employs TRBV7-8 and TRBJ2-7; 7 bases align to TRBD1. The CDR3 extends over 15 amino acids. Trimming at V came to 7 bases and at J to 0 bases, leaving 9 bases not matched to a gene. Germline assignment: CDR1 SGHVS and CDR2 FQNEAQ. The CDR3 region is CASNPGGLISYEQYF. As DNA, the CDR3 is TGTGCCAGCAACCCAGGGGGTCTCATCTCCTACGAGCAGTACTTC.

This rearrangement joins TRBV27 to TRBJ1-1; TRBD1 is a possible D gene (6 bases). V lost 5 bases and J 4 bases, leaving 17 bases between the germline ends. From germline, CDR1 is MNHEY and CDR2 SMNVEV (reference sequence). The CDR3 runs 15 residues. CDR3 in DNA: TGTGCCAGCAGTCCCCAGACAGGCCTGAGCACTGAAGCTTTCTTT. It specifies CASSPQTGLSTEAFF.